Presented here are 5 T cell receptor beta chains from one specimen sequenced in a study of regulatory T cells in long-lasting Graves disease. For TCR beta, libraries came from iRepertoire HTBI primers and Arm-PCR of CDR3 regions. TCRdb reprocessed the multiplex PCR reads with MiXCR, giving one entry per CDR3 protein. The sample consists of 350,000 to 450,000 distinct CDR3 sequences, over 12% of them appearing once. Time point: newly diagnosed GD, antithyroid drugs for less than 3 months. The TCR library used RNA extracted from PBMCs. These sequences were also reported in another study, on T cells in Graves' hyperthyroidism and ophthalmopathy.

The sample in question was peripheral blood mononuclear cells (PBMCs), obtained at new diagnosis, from a patient treated with antithyroid drugs. Receptor source: a woman in her thirties or forties with Graves disease.

The rearrangement joins TRBV28 to TRBJ2-1; 8 nucleotides match TRBD2. The CDR3 is made up of 16 amino acids. V shed 6 bases, J shed 0 bases, and the junction held 7 bases outside the gene matches. Germline CDR1 reads MDHEN; CDR2 reads SYDVKM. CDR3 nucleotide sequence: TGTGCCAGCAGCCCCAGGACTAGCATCTCCTACAATGAGCAGTTCTTC. It is translated as CASSPRTSISYNEQFF.

The chain is built from TRBV9 and TRBJ1-6; D gene uncertain. The germline CDR1 and CDR2 sequences are SGDLS and YYNGEE. V lost 0 bases and J 10 bases, leaving 8 bases between the germline ends. The CDR3 contains 13 residues. The DNA for the CDR3 is TGTGCCAGCAGCGTAGGTCGTTACTCACCCCTCCACTTT. It is translated as CASSVGRYSPLHF. Variable domain in full (rest from reference TRBV9 and TRBJ1-6): DSGVTQTPKHLITATGQRVTLRCSPRSGDLSVYWYQQSLDQGLQFLIQYYNGEERAKGNILERFSAQQFPDLHSELNLSSLELGDSALYFCASSVGRYSPLHFGNGTRLTVT.

Regarding this clonotype: The conserved final phenylalanine or tryptophan is absent from the CDR3, which likely points to a read error. The limits of the CDR3 on the DNA are not certain, so only TCRdb's listed CDR3 is given. The chain carries TRBV7-2 and TRBJ2-7; the table's TRBD2 call for D was not verified on the DNA. The CDR3 sequence runs 17 residues, both termini included. Germline CDR1 reads SGHTA; CDR2 reads FQGNSA. CDR3 sequence reads: CASSLIRASGEPYERYL.

This rearrangement joins TRBV11-3 to TRBJ2-5; D may correspond to TRBD1 or TRBD2 (6 bases each). The V end lost 5 bases, the J end lost 2 bases, and 12 bases lay between the germline ends. Germline values: CDR1 SGHNT, CDR2 YENEEA. The CDR3 runs to 14 residues. The CDR3 protein is CASSRLGGQETQYF. In DNA form, the CDR3 reads TGTGCCAGCAGCCGCTTAGGGGGGCAAGAGACCCAGTACTTC.

This clonotype was recorded many times. The chain recombines TRBV7-3 with TRBJ2-1; perhaps TRBD2 as D (6 bases). Germline-derived CDR1 and CDR2 are SGHTA and FQGTGA. The CDR3 sequence is 14 residues long. Trimming took 5 bases from V and 8 from J, leaving 16 bases between them. CDR3 region: CASSHGQAGYEQFF. The CDR3 DNA is TGTGCCAGCAGCCACGGACAAGCGGGCTATGAGCAGTTCTTC.